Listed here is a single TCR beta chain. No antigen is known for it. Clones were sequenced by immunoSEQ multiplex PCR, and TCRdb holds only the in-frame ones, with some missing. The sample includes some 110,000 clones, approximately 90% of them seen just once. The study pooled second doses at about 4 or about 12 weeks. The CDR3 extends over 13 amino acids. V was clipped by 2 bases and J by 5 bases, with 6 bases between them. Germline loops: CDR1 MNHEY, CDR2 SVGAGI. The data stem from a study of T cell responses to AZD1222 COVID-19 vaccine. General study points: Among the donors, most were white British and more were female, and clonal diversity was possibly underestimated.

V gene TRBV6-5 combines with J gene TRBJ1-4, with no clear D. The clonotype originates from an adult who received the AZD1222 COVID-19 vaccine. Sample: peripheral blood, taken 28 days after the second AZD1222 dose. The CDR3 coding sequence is TGTGCCAGCAGTTACGGCCTAAATGAAAAACTGTTTTTT. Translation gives CASSYGLNEKLFF.